This T cell receptor beta chain was sequenced in a study of T cell responses to AZD1222 COVID-19 vaccine. Notes on the study in general: It should be noted that donors were predominantly white British and more often female, and clonal diversity was possibly underestimated. Distributed over spike, vaccine-associated CD4 TCRs predominated at 160-218 and 743-854.

Some second doses came at about 4 weeks and others at about 12 weeks; these were pooled. Points on this clone: The antigen is unknown.

The table came from immunoSEQ multiplex PCR; TCRdb's copy has only in-frame clones and leaves some out. Of under 150,000 clones listed, approximately 89% are singletons. The V end lost 1 base, the J end lost 6 bases, and 6 bases lay between the germline ends. Germline CDR1 SGHAT, CDR2 FQNNGV. There are 13 residues in the CDR3. This receptor was taken from an adult who received the AZD1222 COVID-19 vaccine. V and J are TRBV11-2 and TRBJ2-2; TRBD1 might be the D (5 bases). The sequencing used peripheral blood, collected 28 days after the second AZD1222 dose. As DNA, the CDR3 is TGTGCCAGCAGCTTAGTAGGGGCCGGGGAGCTGTTTTTT. Translated: CASSLVGAGELFF.